The clone carrying this TCR beta chain came up a few times. The target antigen is unknown. Germline lookup yields CDR1 SEHNR and CDR2 FQNEAQ (reference sequence). The CDR3 loop spans 15 amino acids. V lost 4 bases and J lost 3; bases outside the gene matches: 5. The authors ran a second PCR of about 7 to 11 cycles using a sample-barcoded 5' primer and a J-beta primer mix. TCRdb called the 5' RACE reads again in MiXCR, with one record for every CDR3 protein. Of 540,000 or so distinct CDR3 sequences listed, 25% to 30% are singletons. This record comes from a study of blood T cells in healthy people across ages. Findings and limits, study-wide: Researchers deemed the diversity estimates from one million T cells underestimates. Changes in expanded clonotypes were possibly confounded, as the CMV status of donors was unknown.

Ranging in age from about 6 to 95, the donors were healthy Caucasian individuals from Russia. This TCR came from a woman aged 70 to 79 in good health. Sequencing input: blood. The V gene is TRBV7-9, the J gene TRBJ2-1, with 8 nucleotides matching TRBD2. For the CDR3, the DNA is TGTGCCAGCAGCTCGGTAAGCGGGAGCTACAATGAGCAGTTCTTC. This translates into CASSSVSGSYNEQFF.